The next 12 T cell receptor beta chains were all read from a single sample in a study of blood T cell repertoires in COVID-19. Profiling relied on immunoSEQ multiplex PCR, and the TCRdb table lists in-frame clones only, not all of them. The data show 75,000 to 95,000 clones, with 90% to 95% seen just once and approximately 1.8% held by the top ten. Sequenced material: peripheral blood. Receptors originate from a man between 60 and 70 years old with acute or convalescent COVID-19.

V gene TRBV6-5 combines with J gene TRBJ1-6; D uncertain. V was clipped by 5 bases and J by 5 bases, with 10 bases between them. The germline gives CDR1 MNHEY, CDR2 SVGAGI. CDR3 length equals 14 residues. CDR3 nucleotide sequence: TGTGCCAGCAGTCCCAGAGGCCATAATTCACCCCTCCACTTT. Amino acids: CASSPRGHNSPLHF.

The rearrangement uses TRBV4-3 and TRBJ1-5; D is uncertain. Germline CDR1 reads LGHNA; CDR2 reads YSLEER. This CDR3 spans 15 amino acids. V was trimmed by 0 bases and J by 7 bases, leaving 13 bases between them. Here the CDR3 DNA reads TGCGCCAGCAGCCAAGATAATGGAGGGCGGCAGCCCCAGCATTTT. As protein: CASSQDNGGRQPQHF.

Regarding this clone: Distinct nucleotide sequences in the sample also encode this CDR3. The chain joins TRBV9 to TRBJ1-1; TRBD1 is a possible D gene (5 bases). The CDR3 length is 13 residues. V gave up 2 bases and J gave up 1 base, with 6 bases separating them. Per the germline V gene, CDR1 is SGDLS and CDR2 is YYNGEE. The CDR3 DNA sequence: TGTGCCAGCAGCGTTACAGGGAACACTGAAGCTTTCTTT. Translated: CASSVTGNTEAFF.

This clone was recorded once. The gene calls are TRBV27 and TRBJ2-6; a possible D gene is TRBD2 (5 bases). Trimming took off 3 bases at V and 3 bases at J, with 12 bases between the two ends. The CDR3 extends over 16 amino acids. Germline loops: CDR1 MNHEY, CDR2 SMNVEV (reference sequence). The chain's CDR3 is CASSFPGRDGANVLTF. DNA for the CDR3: TGTGCCAGCAGTTTCCCGGGGAGAGATGGGGCCAACGTCCTGACTTTC.

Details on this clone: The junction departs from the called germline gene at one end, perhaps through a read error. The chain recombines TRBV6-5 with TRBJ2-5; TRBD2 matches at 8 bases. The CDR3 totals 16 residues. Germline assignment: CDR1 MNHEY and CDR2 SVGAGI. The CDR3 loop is CASTYHTGGPQETQYF. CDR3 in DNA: TGTGCCAGCACTTACCACACGGGAGGGCCCCAAGAGACCCAGTACTTC.

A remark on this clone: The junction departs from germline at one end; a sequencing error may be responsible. The CDR3 sequence is CSVEGAQQGTQYF. CDR3 coding DNA: TGCAGCGTTGAGGGGGCCCAACAAGGGACCCAGTACTTC. The chain links TRBV29-1 to TRBJ2-5; TRBD1 is a possible D gene (6 bases). CDR1 is SQVTM and CDR2 is ANQGSEA in the germline V gene. CDR3 size: 13 residues.

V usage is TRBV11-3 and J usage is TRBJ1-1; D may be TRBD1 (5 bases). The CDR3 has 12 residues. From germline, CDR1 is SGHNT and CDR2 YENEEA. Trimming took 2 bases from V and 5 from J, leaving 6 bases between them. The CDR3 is CASSLRGTEAFF. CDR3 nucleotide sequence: TGTGCCAGCAGCTTACGGGGGACTGAAGCTTTCTTT.

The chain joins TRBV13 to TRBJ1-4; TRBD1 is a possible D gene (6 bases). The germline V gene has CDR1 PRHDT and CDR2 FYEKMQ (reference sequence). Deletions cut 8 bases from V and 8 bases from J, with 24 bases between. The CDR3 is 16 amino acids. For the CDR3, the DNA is TGTGCCAGCTCGACTAACCTAAACAGGGAGGGGGAAAAACTGTTTTTT. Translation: CASSTNLNREGEKLFF.

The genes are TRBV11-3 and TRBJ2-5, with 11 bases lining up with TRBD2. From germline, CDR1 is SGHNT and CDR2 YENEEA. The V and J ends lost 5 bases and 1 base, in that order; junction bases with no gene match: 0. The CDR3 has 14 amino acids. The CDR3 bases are TGTGCCAGCAGCGGGACTAGCGGCCAAGAGACCCAGTACTTC. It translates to CASSGTSGQETQYF.

DNA of the CDR3: TGTGCCACCAGTGACCCTACAGGGCTCTCCTACGAGCAGTACTTC. It codes for CATSDPTGLSYEQYF. The genes are TRBV24-1 and TRBJ2-7; TRBD1 is a possible D gene (6 bases). The germline gives CDR1 KGHDR, CDR2 SFDVKD. The V end lost 4 bases, the J end lost 0 bases, and 12 bases lay between the germline ends. The CDR3 totals 15 residues.

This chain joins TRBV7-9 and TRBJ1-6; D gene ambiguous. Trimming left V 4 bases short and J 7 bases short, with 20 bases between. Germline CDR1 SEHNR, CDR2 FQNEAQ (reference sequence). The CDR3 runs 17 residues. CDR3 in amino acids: CASSSLSTRAGNSPLHF. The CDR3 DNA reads TGTGCCAGCAGCTCACTGTCGACGAGGGCAGGAAATTCACCCCTCCACTTT.

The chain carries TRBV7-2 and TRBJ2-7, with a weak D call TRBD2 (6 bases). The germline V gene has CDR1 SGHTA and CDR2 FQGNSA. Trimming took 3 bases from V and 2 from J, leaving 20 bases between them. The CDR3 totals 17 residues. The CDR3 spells CASSFRSGDASPYEQYF. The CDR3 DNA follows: TGTGCCAGCAGCTTCAGATCGGGGGACGCCAGCCCCTACGAGCAGTACTTC. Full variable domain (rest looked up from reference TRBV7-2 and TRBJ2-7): GAGVSQSPSNKVTEKGKDVELRCDPISGHTALYWYRQSLGQGLEFLIYFQGNSAPDKSGLPSDRFSAERTGGSVSTLTIQRTQQEDSAVYLCASSFRSGDASPYEQYFGPGTRLTVT.